One and the same sample provided the 27 T cell receptor beta chains below, sequenced in a study of blood T cells in healthy people across ages. The second PCR ran 7 to 11 cycles with a sample-barcoded 5' primer and J-beta primers. TCRdb reprocessed the 5' RACE reads via MiXCR and lists one record per CDR3 protein. The sample has about 930,000 distinct CDR3 sequences; 25% to 30% are singletons. These data were also reused for a study on T cells of mothers and their children.

Source material: blood. The receptors come from a woman in her thirties or forties in good health.

The rearrangement links TRBV4-1 to TRBJ2-5; a possible D gene is TRBD2 (7 bases). Looked up from germline, CDR1 is MGHRA and CDR2 is YSYEKL. The CDR3 spans 16 residues. The V gene lost 0 bases and the J gene lost 11 bases, with 22 bases spanning the gap. The CDR3 reads CASSQEPGGAGNEQYF. CDR3 nucleotides: TGCGCCAGCAGCCAAGAACCGGGGGGCGCCGGCAATGAGCAGTACTTC.

Ten or more counts support this clonotype. The rearrangement links TRBV7-9 to TRBJ2-7; D might be TRBD1 or TRBD2, each matching 5 bases. The V end lost 7 bases, the J end lost 3 bases, and 19 bases lay between the germline ends. The CDR3 spans 15 residues. Germline CDR1 is SEHNR and CDR2 is FQNEAQ (reference sequence). The CDR3 loop reads CASKGAGATFYEQYF. Written as DNA, the CDR3 is TGTGCCAGCAAAGGTGCCGGGGCGACCTTCTACGAGCAGTACTTC.

This clonotype was counted many times. This chain joins TRBV20-1 and TRBJ2-7; D possibly uses TRBD1 or TRBD2 (5 bases each). Germline values: CDR1 DFQATT, CDR2 SNEGSKA (reference sequence). With 0 bases removed from V and 6 bases from J, the gap between germline ends came to 9 bases. CDR3 size: 12 residues. Here the CDR3 DNA reads TGCAGTGCTAGAGATCCAGGGAGCGAGCAGTACTTC. Encoded protein: CSARDPGSEQYF.

On this clonotype: This may come from a read error, since a much larger clone is one base off. J is TRBJ1-2 and V is TRBV6-6; 7 positions agree with TRBD1. The CDR3 totals 15 residues. Germline assignment: CDR1 MNHNY and CDR2 SVGAGI (reference sequence). CDR3 bases: TGTGCCAGCAGGAACACAGGGGCGACAAACTATGGCCACACCTTC. Protein: CASRNTGATNYGHTF.

This clonotype has just one count. CDR3 nucleotide sequence: TGTGCCAGCAGCACAGACAAGCGCTATGGCTACACCTTC. As protein: CASSTDKRYGYTF. The rearrangement links TRBV28 to TRBJ1-2, with D unclear. V gave up 6 bases and J gave up 4 bases, with 12 bases separating them. Germline V CDR1 and CDR2: MDHEN, SYDVKM. The CDR3 runs to 13 residues.

The sample holds a few counts of this clonotype. The rearrangement uses TRBV7-2 and TRBJ1-6; D is unresolved. Trimming pared 10 bases from V and 0 bases from J, leaving 4 bases between. The CDR3 sequence is 12 residues long. CDR1 is SGHTA and CDR2 is FQGNSA in the germline V gene. In nucleotides, the CDR3 is TGTGCCACTGGCTCCTATAATTCACCCCTCCACTTT. This translates into CATGSYNSPLHF. Full variable domain (rest looked up from reference TRBV7-2 and TRBJ1-6): GAGVSQSPSNKVTEKGKDVELRCDPISGHTALYWYRQSLGQGLEFLIYFQGNSAPDKSGLPSDRFSAERTGGSVSTLTIQRTQQEDSAVYLCATGSYNSPLHFGNGTRLTVT.

This sequence joins TRBV20-1 and TRBJ2-5; possible D gene TRBD1, 5 bases. V lost 3 bases and J lost 1, with 12 bases in between. CDR3 length: 14 amino acids. In germline, CDR1 is DFQATT, CDR2 SNEGSKA (reference sequence). This CDR3 reads CSASPTAAQETQYF. CDR3 DNA: TGCAGTGCTAGTCCGACAGCCGCCCAAGAGACCCAGTACTTC.

The V and J genes are TRBV9 and TRBJ2-3; 7 nucleotides agree with TRBD1. From germline, CDR1 is SGDLS and CDR2 YYNGEE. The CDR3 consists of 15 residues. With 3 bases clipped from V and 4 bases from J, the junction kept 8 bases outside the gene matches. Here the CDR3 DNA reads TGTGCCAGCAGCGCCACGACAGGGACCGCAGATACGCAGTATTTT. Its protein is CASSATTGTADTQYF.

The gene calls are TRBV2 and TRBJ2-1; 7 nucleotides match TRBD2. The CDR3 runs to 17 residues. Unmatched junction bases numbered 7, after V lost 0 bases and J lost 2 bases. Looked up from germline, CDR1 is SNHLY and CDR2 is FYNNEI. The CDR3: CASSEAGSGVAYNEQFF. The DNA for the CDR3 is TGTGCCAGCAGTGAAGCAGGCAGCGGGGTCGCCTACAATGAGCAGTTCTTC.

In its sample, this clonotype was seen a few times. This chain connects TRBV3-1 to TRBJ2-5, with 9 bases aligning to TRBD1. The germline gives CDR1 LGHDT, CDR2 YNNKEL (reference sequence). J lost 0 bases, V lost 1 base, and 0 bases had no gene match. The CDR3 sequence is 15 residues long. For the CDR3, the DNA is TGTGCCAGCAGCCAAGGGACAGGGGACCAAGAGACCCAGTACTTC. Translated: CASSQGTGDQETQYF.

V is TRBV27 and J is TRBJ1-1, with 7 bases matching TRBD1. This CDR3 region has 14 residues. V lost 4 bases and J lost 3; bases outside the gene matches: 5. The V gene's germline CDR1 is MNHEY and CDR2 SMNVEV (reference sequence). The CDR3 DNA sequence: TGTGCCAGCAGTTCGGGACAGTCGGACACTGAAGCTTTCTTT. Residues: CASSSGQSDTEAFF.

The V gene is TRBV24-1, the J gene TRBJ2-3; tentative D call: TRBD2 (6 bases). The CDR3 length is 13 residues. Trimming took off 9 bases at V and 2 bases at J, with 11 bases between the two ends. Germline V gives CDR1 KGHDR, CDR2 SFDVKD. The CDR3 loop is CATGAGNTDTQYF. DNA of the CDR3: TGTGCCACCGGTGCGGGGAACACAGATACGCAGTATTTT.

This clonotype came up a few times. The rearrangement links TRBV6-1 to TRBJ2-3; no clear D. The V and J ends lost 3 bases and 1 base respectively, with 11 bases between them. CDR3 length: 15 residues. Germline V gene sequence: CDR1 MNHNS, CDR2 SASEGT. As DNA, the CDR3 is TGTGCCAGCAGTGATTCTGGGCATGGCACAGATACGCAGTATTTT. Protein sequence: CASSDSGHGTDTQYF.

The chain couples TRBV7-2 to TRBJ2-3; no reliable D call. V was shortened by 7 bases and J by 1 base, with 6 bases between the two germline ends. This CDR3 region has 12 residues. Germline values: CDR1 SGHTA, CDR2 FQGNSA. In DNA form, the CDR3 reads TGTGCCAGCACCGAAGGCACAGATACGCAGTATTTT. It codes for CASTEGTDTQYF.

On this clonotype itself: Because the CDR3 is missing its conserved closing phenylalanine or tryptophan, this is likely a read error. V gene TRBV7-2 combines with J gene TRBJ1-1, with 8 bases matching TRBD1. Germline CDR1 is SGHTA and CDR2 is FQGNSA. V gave up 5 bases and J gave up 3 bases; unmatched junction bases: 2. The CDR3 covers 13 residues. This CDR3 is CASSRQGYTEAFL. Here the CDR3 DNA reads TGTGCCAGCAGCCGACAGGGGTACACTGAAGCTTTCTTG.

J is TRBJ2-1 and V is TRBV6-2 or TRBV6-3; 13 bases map to TRBD2. V lost 2 bases and J lost 7; bases outside the gene matches: 5. Germline V gene data show CDR1 as MNHEY and CDR2 as SVGEGT. CDR3 size: 16 residues. The CDR3 DNA reads TGTGCCAGCAGTTACCAACTAGCGGGGGGGCCGAATGAGCAGTTCTTC. Amino acids: CASSYQLAGGPNEQFF.

This clonotype was observed a handful of times. V is TRBV12-3 or TRBV12-4 and J is TRBJ2-1; 7 positions match TRBD1. This CDR3 has 15 amino acids. The trim removed 6 bases at V and 5 bases at J, leaving 10 bases unmatched. The CDR3 DNA is TGTGCCAGCAGCGAAACCGGGACAGTAAACAATGAGCAGTTCTTC. Its protein product is CASSETGTVNNEQFF.

The chain combines TRBV5-1 with TRBJ1-1; 11 bases align to TRBD1. The CDR3 contains 14 residues. The V segment lost 4 bases and the J segment 7 bases; nucleotides outside the gene matches: 6. In germline, CDR1 is SGHRS, CDR2 YFSETQ. This chain's CDR3 is CASSKDRGRIEAFF. CDR3 nucleotides: TGCGCCAGCAGCAAGGACAGGGGGCGTATTGAAGCTTTCTTT.

This clonotype was counted only a few times. The chain is built from TRBV20-1 and TRBJ2-3, with D perhaps TRBD2 (5 bases). The CDR3 runs to 15 residues. V lost 6 bases, J lost 2 bases, and 18 bases lay in between. Germline CDR1 is DFQATT and CDR2 is SNEGSKA (reference sequence). The CDR3: CSATPRRGSTDTQYF. CDR3 sequence (DNA): TGCAGTGCAACACCTCGCCGGGGTTCCACAGATACGCAGTATTTT.

The chain is built from TRBV5-5 and TRBJ2-1; D not resolved. Trimming took off 0 bases at V and 1 base at J, with 11 bases between the two ends. The germline V gene has CDR1 SGHKS and CDR2 YYEKEE (reference sequence). CDR3 size: 16 residues. Here the CDR3 reads CASSLGSQPSYNEQFF. The CDR3 DNA reads TGTGCCAGCAGCTTGGGTTCCCAACCTTCCTACAATGAGCAGTTCTTC.

The chain is built from TRBV5-5 and TRBJ2-4; tentatively, D is TRBD2 (5 bases). Germline V CDR1 and CDR2: SGHKS, YYEKEE (reference sequence). Trimming removed 2 bases from V and 6 bases from J, with 6 bases in between. The CDR3 spans 12 residues. This chain's CDR3 is CASSFEGNIQYF. Here the CDR3 DNA reads TGTGCCAGCAGCTTTGAGGGAAACATTCAGTACTTC. The full variable domain, with the rest looked up from reference TRBV5-5 and TRBJ2-4, is DAGVTQSPTHLIKTRGQQVTLRCSPISGHKSVSWYQQVLGQGPQFIFQYYEKEERGRGNFPDRFSARQFPNYSSELNVNALLLGDSALYLCASSFEGNIQYFGAGTRLSVL.

The chain recombines TRBV4-3 with TRBJ2-1; the match to TRBD2 covers 14 bases. The CDR3 has 17 amino acids. Germline-derived CDR1 and CDR2 are LGHNA and YSLEER. Unmatched junction bases numbered 1, after V lost 1 base and J lost 2 bases. The CDR3 here is CASSQGLAGGTYNEQFF. The CDR3 DNA sequence: TGCGCCAGCAGCCAAGGACTAGCGGGGGGGACCTACAATGAGCAGTTCTTC.

This clonotype was seen a few times. This chain joins TRBV11-1 and TRBJ2-4, with TRBD2 as a possible D gene (5 bases). The J call may be in error: the DNA end matches TRBJ2-7 better. Germline-derived CDR1 and CDR2 are SGHAT and FQDESV (reference sequence). The CDR3 is 15 amino acids. The CDR3 loop is CASSSGVRGAYEQYF. CDR3 nucleotide sequence: TGTGCCAGCAGCTCCGGGGTGCGAGGAGCCTACGAGCAGTACTTC.

This clonotype has only a few counts. In DNA, the CDR3 is TGTGCCAGCAGATCAGGACAGGGGGACCTCTACGAGCAGTACTTC. Amino acids: CASRSGQGDLYEQYF. The chain links TRBV7-9 to TRBJ2-7; 10 bases line up with TRBD1. Trimming removed 6 bases from V and 3 bases from J; junction bases left unmatched: 8. This CDR3 region has 15 residues. CDR1 and CDR2 from the germline V gene are SEHNR and FQNEAQ (reference sequence).

This clonotype has a count of ten or more. The V call is TRBV7-9, the J call TRBJ1-2; a possible D gene is TRBD1 (5 bases). The CDR3 extends over 10 amino acids. CDR1 is SEHNR, CDR2 FQNEAQ, per germline (reference sequence). Trimming left V 8 bases short and J 6 bases short, with 7 bases between. The CDR3, as DNA: TGTGCCAGCGGGGGACATGGCTACACCTTC. It codes for CASGGHGYTF.

At least ten counts were recorded for this clonotype. J is TRBJ2-5 and V is TRBV5-1; D uncertain. CDR3 length: 13 amino acids. Germline CDR1 is SGHRS and CDR2 is YFSETQ. Trimming cost V 0 bases and J 5 bases, with 8 bases left between them. The CDR3 DNA reads TGCGCCAGCAGCTTGGGACCGGCCGAGACCCAGTACTTC. Translation: CASSLGPAETQYF.

The chain uses TRBV6-5 and TRBJ1-5, with D maybe TRBD1 (5 bases). The CDR3 is 13 residues long. Germline CDR1 reads MNHEY; CDR2 reads SVGAGI. Trimming cost V 6 bases and J 4 bases, with 10 bases left between them. CDR3 sequence reads: CASRRDRNQPQHF. The CDR3 nucleotides are TGTGCCAGCAGAAGAGACAGAAATCAGCCCCAGCATTTT.